Presented here are 13 T cell receptor beta chains from one specimen sequenced in a study of identifying expanded T cells in peripheral blood. Clones were read by immunoSEQ multiplex PCR, and TCRdb kept only the in-frame ones, dropping some. The sample holds under 95,000 clones; around nine tenths are singletons and the top ten take around 3%. The sample taken for sequencing was blood. The source is a person aged 18 to 70 in good health.

V and J are TRBV29-1 and TRBJ1-1, with 8 bases that match TRBD1. Germline CDR1 reads SQVTM; CDR2 reads ANQGSEA. V shed 5 bases, J shed 6 bases, and the junction held 5 bases outside the gene matches. This CDR3 region has 12 residues. The CDR3 sequence is CSVSTGAPEAFF. CDR3 sequence (DNA): TGCAGCGTTTCGACAGGGGCTCCTGAAGCTTTCTTT.

The chain uses TRBV5-1 and TRBJ2-3; TRBD2 matches at 13 bases. CDR1 is SGHRS, CDR2 YFSETQ, per germline. CDR3 length equals 17 residues. The junction had 3 bases not matched to a gene; V was cut back by 0 bases and J by 2 bases. The DNA of the CDR3 is TGCGCCAGCAGCTTGGGTGGACTAGCGGGGGCCACAGATACGCAGTATTTT. As protein: CASSLGGLAGATDTQYF.

This chain joins TRBV5-1 and TRBJ2-7; 10 bases are a match to TRBD1. The CDR3 sequence is 14 residues long. Looked up from germline, CDR1 is SGHRS and CDR2 is YFSETQ. The junction had 1 base not matched to a gene; V was cut back by 2 bases and J by 2 bases. CDR3 in amino acids: CASSFGTGAYEQYF. In DNA, the CDR3 is TGCGCCAGCAGCTTCGGGACAGGGGCCTACGAGCAGTACTTC.

The CDR3 nucleotides are TGTGCCAGCAGCTCGGGGCGACCTGGCGAGACCCAGTACTTC. Residues: CASSSGRPGETQYF. J is TRBJ2-5 and V is TRBV5-4; either TRBD1 or TRBD2 may fit D (5 bases each). The CDR3 totals 14 residues. Looked up from germline, CDR1 is SGHNT and CDR2 is YYREEE (reference sequence). V gave up 3 bases and J gave up 5 bases, with 14 bases separating them.

This clone occurred once. For the CDR3, the DNA is TGTGCCAGTAGTATAGACGGGCACAGGGTAGAAAAACTGTTTTTT. This codes for CASSIDGHRVEKLFF. The chain links TRBV19 to TRBJ1-4, with D possibly TRBD1 on 6 matching bases. Germline loops: CDR1 LNHDA, CDR2 SQIVND (reference sequence). This CDR3 spans 15 amino acids. Deletions cut 0 bases from V and 8 bases from J, with 13 bases between.

This rearrangement joins TRBV6-5 to TRBJ2-7; the D is unclear. Per the germline V gene, CDR1 is MNHEY and CDR2 is SVGAGI. The V and J ends lost 4 bases and 7 bases respectively, with 14 bases between them. The CDR3 is 13 amino acids. The CDR3 loop reads CASSLLDVGEQYF. CDR3 nucleotide sequence: TGTGCCAGCAGTTTGTTGGACGTAGGAGAGCAGTACTTC.

This chain connects TRBV29-1 to TRBJ2-5; D possibly corresponds to TRBD2 (6 bases). The CDR3 has 13 amino acids. Trimming cost V 7 bases and J 5 bases, with 17 bases left between them. Germline CDR1 SQVTM, CDR2 ANQGSEA. The CDR3 reads CSGGRNSRETQYF. CDR3 sequence (DNA): TGCAGCGGGGGGAGGAACTCAAGGGAGACCCAGTACTTC.

The chain combines TRBV9 with TRBJ2-3; possible D gene TRBD1, 6 bases. V was clipped by 3 bases and J by 5 bases, with 16 bases between them. Germline V CDR1 and CDR2: SGDLS, YYNGEE. The CDR3 has 15 amino acids. CDR3 protein: CASSGAGRDIDTQYF. The CDR3 region has the DNA TGTGCCAGCAGCGGGGCCGGACGGGACATAGATACGCAGTATTTT.

The CDR3, as DNA: TGTGCCAGCAGCCAAGAAATGGGAGGACAGGGGACAGATACGCAGTATTTT. It is translated as CASSQEMGGQGTDTQYF. The genes are TRBV4-2 and TRBJ2-3; 9 nucleotides line up with TRBD1. Germline CDR1 LGHNA, CDR2 YNFKEQ. V trimming: 0 bases; J trimming: 3 bases; junction bases outside the gene matches: 7. This CDR3 region has 17 residues.

This clone has a handful of counts. The rearrangement links TRBV27 to TRBJ2-2; TRBD2 aligns across 8 bases. The CDR3 is made up of 17 amino acids. With V trimmed by 3 bases and J by 3 bases, 9 bases remained unmatched. Germline V gene lookup returns CDR1 MNHEY and CDR2 SMNVEV (reference sequence). The DNA of the CDR3 is TGTGCCAGCAGTTTCGGGAGCGGGGGCCAATACACCGGGGAGCTGTTTTTT. Residues: CASSFGSGGQYTGELFF.

The chain has TRBV28 and TRBJ1-2, with D perhaps TRBD1 (5 bases). Germline lookup yields CDR1 MDHEN and CDR2 SYDVKM. V lost 2 bases to trimming and J lost 3 bases, with 13 bases between them. This CDR3 spans 15 amino acids. DNA for the CDR3: TGTGCCAGCAGTTTAAGCCCCACAGGAGACTATGGCTACACCTTC. This encodes CASSLSPTGDYGYTF.

The V gene is TRBV18, the J gene TRBJ1-3; D unclear. V lost 6 bases, J lost 0 bases, and 9 bases lay in between. Germline assignment: CDR1 KGHSH and CDR2 LQKENI. The CDR3 runs to 14 residues. CDR3 sequence: CASSRSPSGNTIYF. In DNA form, the CDR3 reads TGTGCCAGCTCCAGGAGCCCCTCTGGAAACACCATATATTTT.

V usage is TRBV19 and J usage is TRBJ2-3; possible D gene TRBD2, 6 bases. The CDR3 has 15 residues. Trimming shortened V by 6 bases and J by 2 bases, and 15 bases separated the two germline ends. Germline CDR1 and CDR2: LNHDA and SQIVND (reference sequence). The CDR3 loop reads CASRVGGGNTDTQYF. CDR3 DNA sequence: TGTGCCAGTAGAGTGGGAGGAGGGAACACAGATACGCAGTATTTT.